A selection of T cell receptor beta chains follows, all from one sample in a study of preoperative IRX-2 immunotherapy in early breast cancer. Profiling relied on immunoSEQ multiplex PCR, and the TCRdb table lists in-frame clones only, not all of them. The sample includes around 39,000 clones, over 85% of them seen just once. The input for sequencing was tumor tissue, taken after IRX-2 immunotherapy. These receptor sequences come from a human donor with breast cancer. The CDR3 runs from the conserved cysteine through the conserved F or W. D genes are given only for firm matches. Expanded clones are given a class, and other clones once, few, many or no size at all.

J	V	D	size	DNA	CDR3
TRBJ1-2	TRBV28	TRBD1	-	TGTGCCAGCAGCAATCCTCAGGGGGCGAACGGCTACACCTTC	CASSNPQGANGYTF
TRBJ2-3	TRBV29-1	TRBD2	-	TGCAGCGTTGAAGATAGCCCGACGGGAGGTACGCAGTATTTT	CSVEDSPTGGTQYF
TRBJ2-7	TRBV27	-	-	TGTGCCAGCAGTTTAGAGTCCTCCTACGAGCAGTACTTC	CASSLESSYEQYF
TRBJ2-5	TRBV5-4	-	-	TGTGCCAGCAGCTTCACAGGTCAAAAAGAGACCCAGTACTTC	CASSFTGQKETQYF
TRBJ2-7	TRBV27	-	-	TGTGCCAGCAGTTTAAAGACCCGGTACGAGCAGTACTTC	CASSLKTRYEQYF
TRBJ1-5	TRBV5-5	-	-	TGTGCCAGCAGCTTGTACGGGAATCAGCCCCAGCATTTT	CASSLYGNQPQHF
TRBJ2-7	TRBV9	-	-	TGTGCCAGCAGCGTAGGCCCAACAGGGCAACCGGACCACGAGCAGTACTTC	CASSVGPTGQPDHEQYF
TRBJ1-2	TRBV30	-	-	TGTGCCTGGCACGCGGGCTATGGCTACACCTTC	CAWHAGYGYTF
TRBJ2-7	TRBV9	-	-	TGTGCCAGCAGCCCGGCCGGGGCCAGGGCTTTGGGGGAGCAGTACTTC	CASSPAGARALGEQYF
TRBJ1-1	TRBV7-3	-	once	TGTGCCAGCAGCCGATTGTGGAACACTGAAGCTTTCTTT	CASSRLWNTEAFF
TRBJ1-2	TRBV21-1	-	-	TGTGCCAGCAGCAAAGAGGGCCCTGGACAGGGGGCCGGTGGCTACACCTTC	CASSKEGPGQGAGGYTF
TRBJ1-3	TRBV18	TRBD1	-	TGTGCCAGCTCACCAACAGGGGGCCCTGGAAACACCATATATTTT	CASSPTGGPGNTIYF
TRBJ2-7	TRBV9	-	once	TGTGCCAGCAGCGTAGACTGGTTCAACGAGCAGTACTTC	CASSVDWFNEQYF
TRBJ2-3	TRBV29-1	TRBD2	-	TGCAGGGGCGCGGGACTAACAATCACAGATACGCAGTATTTT	CRGAGLTITDTQYF
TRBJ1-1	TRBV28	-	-	TGTGCCAACAAACCTTGGACAGCCACTGAAGCTTTCTTT	CANKPWTATEAFF
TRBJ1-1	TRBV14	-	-	TGTGCCAGCAGCCAAGAGAGGGCAGGGGAAGCTTTCTTT	CASSQERAGEAFF
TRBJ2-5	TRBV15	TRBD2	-	TGTGCCACCAGCAGAGATGGGACAATGACTAGCGGGAGGGAGACCCAGTACTTC	CATSRDGTMTSGRETQYF
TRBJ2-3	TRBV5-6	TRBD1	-	TGTGCCAGCAGCCCAACGGGACAGGGACTGACAGATACGCAGTATTTT	CASSPTGQGLTDTQYF
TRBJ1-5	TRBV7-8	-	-	TGTGCCAGCAGCGAAGACAGAGGGGATCAGCCCCAGCATTTT	CASSEDRGDQPQHF
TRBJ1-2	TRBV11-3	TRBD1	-	TGTGCCAGCAGTATACAGGGGATACCTAACTATGGCTACACCTTC	CASSIQGIPNYGYTF
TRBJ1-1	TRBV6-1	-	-	TGTGCCAGCAGTGCGTGGCCGGTCTTT	CASSAWPVF
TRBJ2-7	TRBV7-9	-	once	TGTGCCAGCAGCTCGGACATCTACGAGCAGTACTTC	CASSSDIYEQYF
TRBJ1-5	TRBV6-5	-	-	TGTGCCACCAGCGAGGGGAGACAGCAGCATTTT	CATSEGRQQHF
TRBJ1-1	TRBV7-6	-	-	TGTGCCAGCAGCTTAGCGCTGACAGGGAACACTGAAGCTTTCTTT	CASSLALTGNTEAFF
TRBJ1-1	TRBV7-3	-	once	TGTGCCAGCAGCCCCCATGGAGGATTTATGAACACTGAAGCTTTCTTT	CASSPHGGFMNTEAFF
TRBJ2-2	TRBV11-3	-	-	TGTGCCAGCAGCTTCCGCACGATTAGCGGATACACCGGGGAGCTGTTTTTT	CASSFRTISGYTGELFF
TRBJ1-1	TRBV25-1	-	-	TGTGCCAGTCTCACGAACACTGAAGCTTTCTTT	CASLTNTEAFF
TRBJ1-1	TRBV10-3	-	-	TGTGCCATCAGTGAGATCGGCGCAGGGTCGGGCACTGAAGCTTTCTTT	CAISEIGAGSGTEAFF
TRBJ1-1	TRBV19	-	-	TGTGCCAGTAGTGAGGGTATGAACACTGAAGCTTTCTTT	CASSEGMNTEAFF
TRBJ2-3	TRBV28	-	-	TGTGCCAGCAGCCCCGGACTATACACAGATACGCAGTATTTT	CASSPGLYTDTQYF
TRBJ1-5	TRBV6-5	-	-	TGTGCCAGCAGTTACTCGGGGGGACCTCAGCCCCAGCATTTT	CASSYSGGPQPQHF
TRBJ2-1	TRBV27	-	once	TGTGCCAGCAGTGCCCCAGGGTCCTACAATGAGCAGTTCTTC	CASSAPGSYNEQFF
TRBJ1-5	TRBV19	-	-	TGTGCCAGTAGTTCCCCCCGTCAGCCCCAGCATTTT	CASSSPRQPQHF
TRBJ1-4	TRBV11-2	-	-	TGTGCCAGCAGCTTAGCGCAGCCGATTGCAACTAATGAAAAACTGTTTTTT	CASSLAQPIATNEKLFF
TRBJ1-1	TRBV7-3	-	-	TGTGCCAGCAGCTTTAACGTGGACACTGAAGCTTTCTTT	CASSFNVDTEAFF
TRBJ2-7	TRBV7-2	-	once	TGTGCCAGCAGCTTCGTTGGGGGTACCTACGAGCAGTACTTC	CASSFVGGTYEQYF
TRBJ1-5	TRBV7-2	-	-	TGTGCCAGCAGCCCCCGTCGCTCCTACAATCAGCCCCAGCATTTT	CASSPRRSYNQPQHF
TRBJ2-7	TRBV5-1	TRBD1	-	TGCGCCAGCAGCTATACTACCGGGACAGGGTTCCACGAGCAGTACTTC	CASSYTTGTGFHEQYF
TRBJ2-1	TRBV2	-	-	TGTGCCAGCAGTAATGAGGGAAAGAATGAGCAGTTCTTC	CASSNEGKNEQFF
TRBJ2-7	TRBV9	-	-	TGTGCCAGCAGCGTAGCGGCTAGCTTTGGTCACGAGCAGTACTTC	CASSVAASFGHEQYF
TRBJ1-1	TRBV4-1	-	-	TGCGCCAGCAGCAGGGACGGGCGGATGAACACTGAAGCTTTCTTT	CASSRDGRMNTEAFF